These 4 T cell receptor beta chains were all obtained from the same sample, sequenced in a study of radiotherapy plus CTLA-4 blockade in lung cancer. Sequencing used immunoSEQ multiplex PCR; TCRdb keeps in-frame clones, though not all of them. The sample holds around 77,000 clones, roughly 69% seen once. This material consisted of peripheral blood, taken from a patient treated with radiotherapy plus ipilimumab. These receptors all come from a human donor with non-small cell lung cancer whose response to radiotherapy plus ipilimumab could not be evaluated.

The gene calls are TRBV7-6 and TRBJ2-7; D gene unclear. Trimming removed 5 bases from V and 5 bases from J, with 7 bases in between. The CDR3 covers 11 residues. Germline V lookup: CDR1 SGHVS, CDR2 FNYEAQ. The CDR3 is CASSKSHEQYF. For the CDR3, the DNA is TGTGCCAGCAGCAAAAGCCACGAGCAGTACTTC.

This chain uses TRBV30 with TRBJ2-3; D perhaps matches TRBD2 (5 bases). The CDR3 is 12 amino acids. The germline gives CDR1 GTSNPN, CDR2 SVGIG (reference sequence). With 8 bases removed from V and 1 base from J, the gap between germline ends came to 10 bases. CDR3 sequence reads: CAARTGTDTQYF. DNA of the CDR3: TGTGCCGCCAGGACTGGCACAGATACGCAGTATTTT.

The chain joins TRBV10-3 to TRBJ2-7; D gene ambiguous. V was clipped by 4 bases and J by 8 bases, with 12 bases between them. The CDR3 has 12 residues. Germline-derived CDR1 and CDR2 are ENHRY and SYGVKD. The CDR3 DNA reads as TGTGCCATCAGTGTGGGTTTAGCACAGCAGTACTTC. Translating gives CAISVGLAQQYF.

This CDR3 reads CASSRTGTVNSPLHF. CDR3 DNA sequence: TGCGCCAGCAGCCGGACCGGGACAGTTAATTCACCCCTCCACTTT. The gene calls are TRBV4-1 and TRBJ1-6; 7 bases line up with TRBD1. Looked up from germline, CDR1 is MGHRA and CDR2 is YSYEKL. Losses at the gene ends were 4 bases for V and 6 bases for J; bases not matched to a gene: 6. The CDR3 spans 15 residues.